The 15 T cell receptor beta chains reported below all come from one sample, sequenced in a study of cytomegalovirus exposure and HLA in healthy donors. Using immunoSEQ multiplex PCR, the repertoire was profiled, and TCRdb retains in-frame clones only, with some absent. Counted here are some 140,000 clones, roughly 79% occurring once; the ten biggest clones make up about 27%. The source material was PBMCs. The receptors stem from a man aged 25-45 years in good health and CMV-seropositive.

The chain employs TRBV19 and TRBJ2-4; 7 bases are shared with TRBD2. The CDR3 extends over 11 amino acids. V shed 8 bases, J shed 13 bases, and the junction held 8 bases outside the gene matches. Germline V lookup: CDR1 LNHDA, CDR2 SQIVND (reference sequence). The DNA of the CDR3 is TGTGCCAGTGGACTAGAGTACGCACAGTACTTC. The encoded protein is CASGLEYAQYF.

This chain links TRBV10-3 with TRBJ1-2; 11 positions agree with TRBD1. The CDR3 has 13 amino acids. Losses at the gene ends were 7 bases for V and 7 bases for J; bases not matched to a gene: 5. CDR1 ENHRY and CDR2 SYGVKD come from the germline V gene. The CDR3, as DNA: TGTGCCATCACCGCAGGGACAGGGGGTGGCTACACCTTC. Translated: CAITAGTGGGYTF.

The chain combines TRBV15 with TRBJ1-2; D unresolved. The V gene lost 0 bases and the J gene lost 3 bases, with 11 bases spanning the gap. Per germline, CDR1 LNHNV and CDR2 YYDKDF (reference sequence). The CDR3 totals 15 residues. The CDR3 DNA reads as TGTGCCACCAGCAGAGACGCGGGTATGGACTATGGCTACACCTTC. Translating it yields CATSRDAGMDYGYTF.

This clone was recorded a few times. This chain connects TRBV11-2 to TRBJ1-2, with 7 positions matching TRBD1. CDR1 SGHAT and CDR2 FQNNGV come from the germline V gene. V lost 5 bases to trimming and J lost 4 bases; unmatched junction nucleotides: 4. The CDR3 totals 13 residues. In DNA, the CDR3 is TGTGCCAGCAGCCGACAGGGAGTCTATGGCTACACCTTC. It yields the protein CASSRQGVYGYTF.

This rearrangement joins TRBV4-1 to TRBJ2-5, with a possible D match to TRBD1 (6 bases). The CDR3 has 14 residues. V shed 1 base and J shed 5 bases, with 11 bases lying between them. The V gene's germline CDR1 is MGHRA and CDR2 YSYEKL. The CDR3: CASSQAGAVETQYF. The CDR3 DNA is TGCGCCAGCAGCCAAGCAGGGGCGGTCGAGACCCAGTACTTC.

The CDR3 spells CASGLGVGFFSPLHF. The CDR3 coding sequence is TGTGCTAGTGGTTTGGGGGTCGGGTTCTTTTCACCCCTCCACTTT. This chain links TRBV12-5 with TRBJ1-6; no reliable D call. With 1 base removed from V and 9 bases from J, the gap between germline ends came to 13 bases. The germline CDR1 and CDR2 sequences are LGHNT and FRNRAP. The length of the CDR3 is 15 residues.

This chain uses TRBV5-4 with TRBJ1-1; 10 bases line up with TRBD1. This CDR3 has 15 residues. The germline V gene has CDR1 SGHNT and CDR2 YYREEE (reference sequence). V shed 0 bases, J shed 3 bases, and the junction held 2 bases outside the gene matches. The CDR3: CASSLGGTGDTEAFF. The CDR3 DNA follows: TGTGCCAGCAGCTTGGGGGGGACAGGGGACACTGAAGCTTTCTTT.

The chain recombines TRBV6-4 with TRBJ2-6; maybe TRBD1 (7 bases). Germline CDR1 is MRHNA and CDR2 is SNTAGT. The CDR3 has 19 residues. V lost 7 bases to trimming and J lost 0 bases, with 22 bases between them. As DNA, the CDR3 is TGTGCCAGCACTCCTAAGGAGGGGGCGTCCCCCTCTGGGGCCAACGTCCTGACTTTC. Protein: CASTPKEGASPSGANVLTF.

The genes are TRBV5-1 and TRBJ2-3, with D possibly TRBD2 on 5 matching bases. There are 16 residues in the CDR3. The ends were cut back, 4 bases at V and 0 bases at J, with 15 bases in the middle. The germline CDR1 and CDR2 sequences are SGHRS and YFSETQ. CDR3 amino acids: CASSTGVMGSTDTQYF. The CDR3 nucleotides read TGCGCCAGCAGCACCGGGGTGATGGGGAGCACAGATACGCAGTATTTT.

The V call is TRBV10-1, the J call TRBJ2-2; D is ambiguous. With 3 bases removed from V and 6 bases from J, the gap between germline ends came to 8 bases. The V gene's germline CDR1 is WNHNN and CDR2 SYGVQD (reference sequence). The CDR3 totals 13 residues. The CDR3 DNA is TGCGCCAGCAGTGACGTGCGAGCCGGGGAGCTGTTTTTT. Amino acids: CASSDVRAGELFF.

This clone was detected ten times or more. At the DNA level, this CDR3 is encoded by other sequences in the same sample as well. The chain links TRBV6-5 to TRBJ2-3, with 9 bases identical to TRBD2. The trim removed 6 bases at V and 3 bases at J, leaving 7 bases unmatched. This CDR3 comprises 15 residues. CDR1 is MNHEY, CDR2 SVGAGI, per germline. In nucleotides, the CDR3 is TGTGCCAGCAGACGGGGGCTAGCGGGGACAGATACGCAGTATTTT. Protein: CASRRGLAGTDTQYF.

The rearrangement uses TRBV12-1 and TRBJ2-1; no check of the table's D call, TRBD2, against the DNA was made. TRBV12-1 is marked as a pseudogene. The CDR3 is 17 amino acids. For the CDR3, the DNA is TGTGCCAGCAGCTGCGCCGCGGCTAGCGGGCCCTTCAATGAGCAGTTCTTC. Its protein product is CASSCAAASGPFNEQFF.

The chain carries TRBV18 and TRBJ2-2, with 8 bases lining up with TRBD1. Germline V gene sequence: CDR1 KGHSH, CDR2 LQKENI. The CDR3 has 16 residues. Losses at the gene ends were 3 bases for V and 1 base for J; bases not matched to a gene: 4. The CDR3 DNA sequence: TGTGCCAGCTCACCCCAGGGGGCGGTGAACACCGGGGAGCTGTTTTTT. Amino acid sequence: CASSPQGAVNTGELFF.

Here the CDR3 reads CASSFDQGTYYGYTF. The CDR3 nucleotides are TGTGCCAGCAGCTTCGACCAGGGAACTTACTATGGCTACACCTTC. V gene TRBV5-5 combines with J gene TRBJ1-2; weak D call: TRBD1 (5 bases). The germline V and J ends were trimmed by 2 bases and 3 bases, with 14 bases remaining between them. Germline assignment: CDR1 SGHKS and CDR2 YYEKEE (reference sequence). CDR3 length equals 15 residues.

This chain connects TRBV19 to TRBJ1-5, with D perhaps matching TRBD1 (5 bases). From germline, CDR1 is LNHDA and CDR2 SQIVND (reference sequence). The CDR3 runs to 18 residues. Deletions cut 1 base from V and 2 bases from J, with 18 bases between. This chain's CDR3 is CASSIGGRRAGGNQPQHF. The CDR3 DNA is TGTGCCAGTAGTATAGGGGGGAGGAGGGCCGGGGGCAATCAGCCCCAGCATTTT.